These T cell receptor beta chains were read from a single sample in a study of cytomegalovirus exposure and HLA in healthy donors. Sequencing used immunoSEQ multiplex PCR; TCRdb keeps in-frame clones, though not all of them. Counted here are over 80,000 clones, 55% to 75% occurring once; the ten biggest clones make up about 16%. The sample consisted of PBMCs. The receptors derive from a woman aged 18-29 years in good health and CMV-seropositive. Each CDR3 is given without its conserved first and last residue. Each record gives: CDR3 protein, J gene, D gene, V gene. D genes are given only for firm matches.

ASSTSGINGELF	TRBJ2-2	TRBD2	TRBV10-2
ASTLTGGADTQY	TRBJ2-3	TRBD1	TRBV19
ASTSTSAGVGIEQY	TRBJ2-7	TRBD2	TRBV28
ASSKGTSGSWDTGELF	TRBJ2-2	TRBD2	TRBV6-4
ASSLAGNTEAF	TRBJ1-1	-	TRBV5-1
ASMLDTDSNQPQH	TRBJ1-5	-	TRBV2
ASSLGATSYEQY	TRBJ2-7	-	TRBV5-1
AISESTRQITGELF	TRBJ2-2	-	TRBV10-3
AWRGGGAGANVLT	TRBJ2-6	-	TRBV30
ASSSGTGIGSGNEQF	TRBJ2-1	TRBD1	TRBV28
ASTEQSSGNTIY	TRBJ1-3	-	TRBV28
ARHPREGEQF	TRBJ2-1	TRBD2	TRBV7-3
ASSIAWASGGETQY	TRBJ2-5	TRBD2	TRBV19
ASSVEGGNYGYT	TRBJ1-2	-	TRBV9
ASSLSLAGRGWSEKLF	TRBJ1-4	-	TRBV5-8
ASRPGQGEPGGYT	TRBJ1-2	TRBD1	TRBV6-5
ASSLSDGYGSPLH	TRBJ1-6	-	TRBV7-9
ASSTRGRGEQY	TRBJ2-7	-	TRBV7-2
ASSPTAGTEAF	TRBJ1-1	-	TRBV18
ASRTSPGGGYGYT	TRBJ1-2	TRBD1	TRBV6-4
ASSGVAGTGELF	TRBJ2-2	TRBD2	TRBV19
ASSLGGGGRTEAF	TRBJ1-1	-	TRBV5-4
ASSRGRGGLDTQY	TRBJ2-3	TRBD2	TRBV5-1